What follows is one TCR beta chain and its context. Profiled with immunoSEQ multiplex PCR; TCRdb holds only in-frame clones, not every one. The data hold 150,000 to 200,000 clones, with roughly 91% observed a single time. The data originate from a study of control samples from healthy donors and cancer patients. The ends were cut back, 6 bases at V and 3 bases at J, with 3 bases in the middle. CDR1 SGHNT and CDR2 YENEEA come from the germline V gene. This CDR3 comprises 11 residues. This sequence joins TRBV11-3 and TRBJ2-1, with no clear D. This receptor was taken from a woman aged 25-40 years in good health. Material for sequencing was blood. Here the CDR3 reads CASRNYNEQFF. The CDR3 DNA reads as TGTGCCAGCAGGAACTACAATGAGCAGTTCTTC.